Listed below are T cell receptor beta chains from one sample, sequenced in a study of CD4 T cells in relation to SARS-CoV-2 and coronaviruses. TCRdb's copy holds only in-frame clones and misses some; the assay was immunoSEQ multiplex PCR. The repertoire has 30,000 to 40,000 clones, roughly 80% of them found once; the top ten carry about a fifth. These receptors have no known antigen. The sequenced sample consisted of memory CD4+ T cells from PBMCs, cultured in vitro. These receptors all come from an adult with COVID-19. Both conserved end residues are part of each CDR3. The order of the fields is J gene, V gene, clone size, D gene, CDR3 DNA, CDR3 protein. A D gene is named only where the DNA matches it firmly. Size values are once, few and many counts, or a class for expanded clones, and some rows have none.

J: TRBJ2-7
V: TRBV4-2
size: -
D: -
DNA: TGTGCCAGCAGCCAACGGTACGGACTCTACCCGCCCCCCGAGCAGTACTTC
CDR3: CASSQRYGLYPPPEQYF

J: TRBJ2-1
V: TRBV5-1
size: -
D: TRBD2
DNA: TGCGCCAGCAGCTCGGGACTAGCGGGAGGGGCCAATGAGCAGTTCTTC
CDR3: CASSSGLAGGANEQFF

J: TRBJ2-3
V: TRBV24-1
size: -
D: -
DNA: TGTGCCACCAGTGATTTCTCTAGGTCAGATACGCAGTATTTT
CDR3: CATSDFSRSDTQYF

J: TRBJ2-2
V: TRBV5-1
size: -
D: -
DNA: TGCGCCAGCCGAGAGGGAACGAACACCGGGGAGCTGTTTTTT
CDR3: CASREGTNTGELFF

J: TRBJ2-7
V: TRBV6-2/TRBV6-3
size: -
D: TRBD2
DNA: TGTGCCAGCAGCTCCCGACTAGCGGGGGTCTACGAGCAGTACTTC
CDR3: CASSSRLAGVYEQYF

J: TRBJ2-2
V: TRBV4-1
size: -
D: -
DNA: TGCGCCAGCAGCCAACCTCAGGGGGAGCTGTTTTTT
CDR3: CASSQPQGELFF

J: TRBJ1-5
V: TRBV19
size: -
D: -
DNA: TGTGCCAGTAGCCATGCATTAGGGGGCAATCAGCCCCAGCATTTT
CDR3: CASSHALGGNQPQHF

J: TRBJ2-2
V: TRBV6-5
size: -
D: -
DNA: TGTGCCAGCAGTTGGGAGCGAGCCGGGGAGCTGTTTTTT
CDR3: CASSWERAGELFF

J: TRBJ2-1
V: TRBV4-1
size: -
D: -
DNA: TGCGCCAGCAGCCAAGGTTCTGGCCTATATCTAAGCAATGAGCAGTTCTTC
CDR3: CASSQGSGLYLSNEQFF

J: TRBJ2-5
V: TRBV27
size: -
D: TRBD1
DNA: TGTGCCAGCAGTTTGGGGAACAGGGGTGGGGAGACCCAGTACTTC
CDR3: CASSLGNRGGETQYF

J: TRBJ2-3
V: TRBV27
size: -
D: -
DNA: TGTGCCAGCAGTTCGCCAGCGGGGACAAACACAGATACGCAGTATTTT
CDR3: CASSSPAGTNTDTQYF

J: TRBJ2-7
V: TRBV18
size: -
D: TRBD1
DNA: TGTGCCAGCTCACCGGACAGGGGGGCGTACGAGCAGTACTTC
CDR3: CASSPDRGAYEQYF

J: TRBJ2-1
V: TRBV15
size: -
D: TRBD2
DNA: TGTGCCACCAGCTCTAGCGGGAGGGGTGAGCAGTTCTTC
CDR3: CATSSSGRGEQFF

J: TRBJ1-3
V: TRBV28
size: -
D: -
DNA: TGTGCCAGCAGCGAACAGGGAAGGGCAGACACCATATATTTT
CDR3: CASSEQGRADTIYF

J: TRBJ2-1
V: TRBV4-2
size: -
D: -
DNA: TGTGCCAGCAGCCGTACTAGTCGGTCCTACAATGAGCAGTTCTTC
CDR3: CASSRTSRSYNEQFF

J: TRBJ2-7
V: TRBV19
size: -
D: -
DNA: TGTGCCAGCACACAGACAGTTCGCTCCTACGAGCAGTACTTC
CDR3: CASTQTVRSYEQYF

J: TRBJ1-5
V: TRBV19
size: -
D: -
DNA: TGTGCCAGTAGTTTACAGGGATTGTACAATCAGCCCCAGCATTTT
CDR3: CASSLQGLYNQPQHF

J: TRBJ2-7
V: TRBV7-9
size: -
D: TRBD2
DNA: TGTGCCAGCAGCGGGGAGACTAGCAGCTACGAGCAGTACTTC
CDR3: CASSGETSSYEQYF

J: TRBJ2-1
V: TRBV5-1
size: -
D: TRBD2
DNA: TGCGCCAGCAGCTTGGGCCTAGCGGTAAACTACAATGAGCAGTTCTTC
CDR3: CASSLGLAVNYNEQFF

J: TRBJ1-1
V: TRBV5-4
size: -
D: -
DNA: TGTGCCAGCAGCCCGAGGTCCGGGTTGGCTGAAGCTTTCTTT
CDR3: CASSPRSGLAEAFF

J: TRBJ2-1
V: TRBV28
size: -
D: TRBD2
DNA: TGTGCCAGCAGTACCGCTAGCGGGAGGACCGACAATGAGCAGTTCTTC
CDR3: CASSTASGRTDNEQFF

J: TRBJ2-3
V: TRBV19
size: -
D: -
DNA: TGTGCCAGTAGTACCCCGAGCGGCCGAGGGACAGATACGCAGTATTTT
CDR3: CASSTPSGRGTDTQYF

J: TRBJ1-1
V: TRBV5-5
size: -
D: -
DNA: TGTGCCAGCAGCTTGGTCGAGGCTGAAGCTTTCTTT
CDR3: CASSLVEAEAFF

J: TRBJ2-3
V: TRBV2
size: -
D: -
DNA: TGTGCCAGCAACGTAGGCGGGCGCACAGATACGCAGTATTTT
CDR3: CASNVGGRTDTQYF

J: TRBJ2-1
V: TRBV12-3/TRBV12-4
size: -
D: -
DNA: TGTGCCAGCAGTTTTCAGCGGTACAATGAGCAGTTCTTC
CDR3: CASSFQRYNEQFF

J: TRBJ2-7
V: TRBV6-2/TRBV6-3
size: -
D: TRBD1
DNA: TGTGCCAGCAGTTACTCGGACAGGGCTACCTACGAGCAGTACTTC
CDR3: CASSYSDRATYEQYF

J: TRBJ2-1
V: TRBV7-3
size: -
D: -
DNA: TGTGCCAGCAGCTTAAAGGGTGAAAGCGGGTGGGGCCTGTTCTTC
CDR3: CASSLKGESGWGLFF

J: TRBJ2-5
V: TRBV15
size: -
D: -
DNA: TGTGCCACCAGCAGGAACTCAGAGACCCAGTACTTC
CDR3: CATSRNSETQYF

J: TRBJ2-1
V: TRBV4-3
size: -
D: TRBD2
DNA: TGCGCCAGCAGCCAAGCGACTAGCGGGAGGGGACGAAACAATGAGCAGTTCTTC
CDR3: CASSQATSGRGRNNEQFF

J: TRBJ1-2
V: TRBV24-1
size: -
D: TRBD1
DNA: TGTGCCACCAGTGCTCCCGGACAGGGACCATATGGCTACACCTTC
CDR3: CATSAPGQGPYGYTF

J: TRBJ2-7
V: TRBV6-2/TRBV6-3
size: -
D: TRBD2
DNA: TGTGCCAGCAGTCGGGAGGACGCGCAGTACTTC
CDR3: CASSREDAQYF

J: TRBJ2-7
V: TRBV7-6
size: -
D: -
DNA: TGTGCCAGCAGCAAGGGCGGGGGCTACTCCTACGAGCAGTACTTC
CDR3: CASSKGGGYSYEQYF

J: TRBJ2-5
V: TRBV4-1
size: -
D: TRBD2
DNA: TGCGCCAGCAGCCAACTCGGACTAGCGGGAGAAGAGACCCAGTACTTC
CDR3: CASSQLGLAGEETQYF

J: TRBJ2-7
V: TRBV30
size: -
D: -
DNA: TGTGCCTGGAGTGGGTCCTACGAGCAGTACTTC
CDR3: CAWSGSYEQYF

J: TRBJ2-7
V: TRBV29-1
size: -
D: -
DNA: TGCAGCGTTGCTATCCAAACCCCCCACTACGAGCAGTACTTC
CDR3: CSVAIQTPHYEQYF

J: TRBJ1-5
V: TRBV27
size: few
D: TRBD1
DNA: TGTGCCAGCAGTCCCGACAGGGGACGACAGCCCCAGCATTTT
CDR3: CASSPDRGRQPQHF

J: TRBJ1-2
V: TRBV5-1
size: -
D: -
DNA: TGCGCCAGCAGCTTGAATAACTATGGCTACACCTTC
CDR3: CASSLNNYGYTF

J: TRBJ2-2
V: TRBV7-2
size: -
D: -
DNA: TGTGCCAGCAGCCCCACTAGGGATGCCACCGGGGAGCTGTTTTTT
CDR3: CASSPTRDATGELFF

J: TRBJ2-3
V: TRBV18
size: -
D: TRBD1
DNA: TGTGCCAGCTCACCGGGACAGGGGGATTCGGGTACGCAGTATTTT
CDR3: CASSPGQGDSGTQYF

J: TRBJ2-1
V: TRBV11-2
size: -
D: -
DNA: TGTGCCAGCGGGGGCCAGGGATTGGATGAGCAGTTCTTC
CDR3: CASGGQGLDEQFF

J: TRBJ2-7
V: TRBV3-1/TRBV3-2
size: -
D: TRBD1
DNA: TGTGCCAGCAGCCAAGCGTCGGGACAGGGGTCCTACGAGCAGTACTTC
CDR3: CASSQASGQGSYEQYF

J: TRBJ2-5
V: TRBV7-3
size: -
D: TRBD2
DNA: TGTGCCAGCAGCGAACTAGCGGGAGGGTGGGAGACCCAGTACTTC
CDR3: CASSELAGGWETQYF